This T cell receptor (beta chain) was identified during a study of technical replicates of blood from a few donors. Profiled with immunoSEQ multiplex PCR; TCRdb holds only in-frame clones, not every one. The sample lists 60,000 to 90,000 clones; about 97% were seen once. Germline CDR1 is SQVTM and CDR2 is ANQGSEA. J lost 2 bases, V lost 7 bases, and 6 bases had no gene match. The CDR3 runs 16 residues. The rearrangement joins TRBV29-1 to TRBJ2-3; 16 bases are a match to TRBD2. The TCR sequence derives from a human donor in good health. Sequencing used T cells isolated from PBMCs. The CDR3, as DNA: TGCAGCGCACCGGGACTAGCGGGAGGGAACACAGATACGCAGTATTTT. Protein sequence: CSAPGLAGGNTDTQYF.